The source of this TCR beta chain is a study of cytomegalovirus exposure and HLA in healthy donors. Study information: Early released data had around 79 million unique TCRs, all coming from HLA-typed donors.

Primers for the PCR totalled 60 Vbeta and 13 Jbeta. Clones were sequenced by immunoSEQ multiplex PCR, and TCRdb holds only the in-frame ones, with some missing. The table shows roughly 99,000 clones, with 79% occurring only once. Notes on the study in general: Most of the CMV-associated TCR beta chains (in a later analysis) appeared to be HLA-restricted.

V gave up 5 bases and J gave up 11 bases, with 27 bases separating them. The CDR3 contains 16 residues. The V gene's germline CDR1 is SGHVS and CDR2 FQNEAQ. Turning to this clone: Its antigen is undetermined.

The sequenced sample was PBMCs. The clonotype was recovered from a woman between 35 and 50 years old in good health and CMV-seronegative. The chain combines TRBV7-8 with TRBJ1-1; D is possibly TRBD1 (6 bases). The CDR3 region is CASSPLLGGPSGGAFF. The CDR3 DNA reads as TGTGCCAGCAGCCCCCTTTTAGGGGGTCCCTCTGGCGGGGCTTTCTTT.